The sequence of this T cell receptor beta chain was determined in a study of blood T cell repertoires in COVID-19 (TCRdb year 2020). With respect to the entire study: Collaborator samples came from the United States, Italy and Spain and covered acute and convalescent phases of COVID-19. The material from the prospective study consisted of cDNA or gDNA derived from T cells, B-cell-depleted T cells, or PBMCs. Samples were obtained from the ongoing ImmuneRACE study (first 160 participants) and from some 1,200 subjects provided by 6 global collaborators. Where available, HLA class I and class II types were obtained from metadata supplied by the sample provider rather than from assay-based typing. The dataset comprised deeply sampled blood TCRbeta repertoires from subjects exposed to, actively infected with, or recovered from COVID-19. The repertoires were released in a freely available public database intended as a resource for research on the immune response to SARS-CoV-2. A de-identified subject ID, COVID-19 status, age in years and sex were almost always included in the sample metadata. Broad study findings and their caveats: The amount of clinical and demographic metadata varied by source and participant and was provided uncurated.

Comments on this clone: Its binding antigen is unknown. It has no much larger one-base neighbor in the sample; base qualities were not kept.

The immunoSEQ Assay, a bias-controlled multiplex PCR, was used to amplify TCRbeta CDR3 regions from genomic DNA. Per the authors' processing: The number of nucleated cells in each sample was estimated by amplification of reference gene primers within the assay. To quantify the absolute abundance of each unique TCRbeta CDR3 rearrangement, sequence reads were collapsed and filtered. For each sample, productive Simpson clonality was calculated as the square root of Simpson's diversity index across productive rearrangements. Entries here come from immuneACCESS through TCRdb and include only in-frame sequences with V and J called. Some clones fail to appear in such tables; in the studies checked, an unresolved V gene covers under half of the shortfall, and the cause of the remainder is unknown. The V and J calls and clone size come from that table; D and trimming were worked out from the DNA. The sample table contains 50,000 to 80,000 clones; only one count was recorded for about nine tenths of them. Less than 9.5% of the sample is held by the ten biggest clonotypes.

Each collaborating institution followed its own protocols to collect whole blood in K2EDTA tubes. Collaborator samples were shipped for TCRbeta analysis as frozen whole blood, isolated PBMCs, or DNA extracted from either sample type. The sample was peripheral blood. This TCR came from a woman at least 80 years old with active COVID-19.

For the CDR3, the sequence is CASSYGTVSSYEQYV. In nucleotides, the sequence is TGTGCCAGCAGTTACGGGACTGTTTCTTCCTACGAGCAGTACGTC. Recombination linked TRBV6-6 to TRBJ2-7; the D gene is perhaps TRBD2, on 6 matching bases. Inclusive of the bounding cysteine and valine, the CDR3 is 15 residues long. Only the CDR3 DNA stays, 45 bases, in frame from base 1. CDR1 and CDR2, per the germline V gene (reference sequence), are MNHNY and SVGAGI. V is clipped by 2 bases and J by 1 base, and the sequence between their germline boundaries is 12 bases long.